This T cell receptor beta chain was recorded in a study of cytomegalovirus exposure and HLA in healthy donors (TCRdb year 2017). Notes on the research overall: An earlier analysis of a few hundred of the donors reported under 300 Gb of sequence data and 95 million to 120 million unique TCR beta sequences obtained from about 170 million T cells. Approximately 310 gigabases of sequencing data and around 85 million unique TCR sequences made up an early release that covered 640 HLA-typed donors. Of the approximately 400 genotyped donors, approximately 80% were placed in the genetic ancestry cluster associated with self-reported Caucasian donors. The aim of the study was to test whether cataloging public T cell receptors could identify signatures of past pathogen exposure. The T cell repertoires of several hundred subjects were profiled by immunosequencing and related to cytomegalovirus serostatus. In addition to the first cohort of 650 to 750 subjects, a separate validation cohort of 120 different subjects was used. The study combined high-throughput TCR immunosequencing, statistical association of individual TCRs with disease status, and machine learning to predict cytomegalovirus infection status. A later analysis re-analyzed previously published TCR beta repertoires from 500 to 700 donors and added high-resolution HLA genotyping to study TCR occurrence patterns. In the later analysis, no new phenotypic data were used to find candidate immune exposures; instead, reliance was placed on TCR beta sequences and their occurrence across donors. In an earlier analysis of more than 550 of the donors, high-throughput TCR beta sequencing was used to judge whether each TCR beta V gene segment behaved as functional or pseudogenic. Donor age, sex, ethnicity and CMV serostatus were collected together with the repertoire data. A later genetic analysis took genome-wide SNP genotypes for about 65% of the roughly 670 donors and used that subset as a discovery cohort. Every discovery cohort repertoire had been produced on one sequencing platform. Class I and class II HLA loci were covered by the typing at four-digit resolution. The number of donors typed differed by locus, with about 629-640 for A, B, C, DRB1 and DQB1, around 500 for DQA1, 600 to 610 for DPA1, and 450 to 480 for DPB1. A handful of DR-DQ haplotypes were handled as single units for association and clustering because linkage in the cohort was strong. Among 300 to 500 genotyped donors of the cohort, an average of around 240,000 unique TCR beta nucleotide sequences was sequenced per donor, of which about 20% were non-productive.

Counted from cysteine to phenylalanine, this CDR3 has 11 amino acids. This entry keeps only the CDR3 DNA: 33 bases, framed from base 1. Via the germline V gene, CDR1 is SGHTA and CDR2 FQGNSA. Cut back by 5 bases and 10 bases, the V and J ends lie 11 bases apart. Concerning this clone itself: Its antigen has not been determined. No much larger clone is present one base from it, and per-base qualities are unavailable.

Broad study findings and their caveats: Compared with equally common non-associated chains, HLA-associated TCR beta chains in a later analysis were more clonally expanded and had lower generation probabilities. Presence/absence analyses assumed roughly uniform sequencing depth across donors, an assumption that may not hold. The 87-base-pair reads could not distinguish some IMGT-functional V segments, including TRBV6-2 and TRBV6-3, so those segments were excluded. In an earlier analysis of about 600 of the donors, most TCR beta V segments appeared in productive rearrangements about 87% or about 30% of the time, broadly matching IMGT annotations. A further reported finding was that TCR beta sequences accurately predicted the HLA-A and HLA-B alleles for most subjects in the first cohort. The cohort was sequenced for TCR beta chains only, and without alpha or paired-chain data the features that could be detected were limited. HLA typing was unavailable for some donors at each locus, so association tests used only the typed subset. A later analysis reported that several top co-occurrence clusters appeared linked to parvovirus B19, influenza, CMV and Epstein-Barr virus. Three of the identified cytomegalovirus-associated TCR beta chains were confirmed in vitro to be specific for cytomegalovirus antigens. Because counts were too low, approximately 18 rarely observed V segments, including chromosome 9 orphons, were excluded from the earlier analysis of several hundred of the donors. An association between a missense DCLRE1C variant and V-gene and J-gene trimming of TCR beta chains was found in a later genetic analysis and replicated in an independent cohort. A later analysis found that most CMV-associated TCR beta chains appeared HLA-restricted, with HLA associations seemingly driven largely by CMV exposure. A later analysis associated 16,951 TCR beta sequences with specific HLA alleles at a false discovery rate of 0.05. Cytomegalovirus status was reported to be diagnosed by the classifier with high specificity and sensitivity in both the original and validation cohorts. While some public TCRs were present in many individuals, most TCR sequences turned up only very rarely across donors. In a later genetic analysis, fewer N-insertions in productive TCRs were reported among donors in an Asian-associated ancestry cluster than the 666-donor mean. Strong co-occurrence of HLA alleles, especially DR and DQ, made assigning TCR associations to individual alleles difficult. A total of around 150 TCR beta chains were listed by the study as associated with cytomegalovirus. Correlated functional status among segregating V segments might be attributable to linkage disequilibrium, but an unknown experimental factor could not be ruled out. In a later analysis, TCR association rates were found to vary across HLA loci, with the most associated TCRs seen for DRB1 alleles and the fewest for HLA-C alleles. According to the authors, the approach could potentially be generalized to other disease states and immunological phenotypes. A group of highly shared sequence variants was considered likely to be a technical artifact of the sequencing pipeline. For the cohort, immune exposure information was limited to CMV serostatus.

Libraries were made using the immunoSEQ multiplex PCR assay. The multiplex PCR relied on a mix of 60 forward primers for TCR Vbeta segments and 13 reverse primers for TCR Jbeta segments. A multiplex PCR assay on genomic DNA amplified the CDR3 region of rearranged TCR beta genes. The amplified TCR beta libraries were sequenced on the Illumina HiSeq System as 87-base-pair reads. The authors processed their data as follows. A later analysis tallied tens of millions of unique TCR beta chains across the approximately 670 repertoires, and roughly 11 million of those chains were shared by two or more donors. A nearest-neighbor algorithm error-corrected the raw reads and collapsed the reads into unique sequences, merging closely related sequences to remove PCR and sequencing errors. V, D and J gene segments were assigned by aligning CDR3 sequences to IMGT reference sequences. For a sequence to be retained, at least a six-nucleotide match to both a V gene segment and a J gene segment was required. A rearrangement counted as productive if the CDR3 had no stop codons and remained in frame with V and J, and every other rearrangement counted as non-productive. Following IMGT convention, CDR3 was defined as the stretch from the second conserved V-encoded cysteine to the conserved J-encoded phenylalanine. The earlier analysis of 587 of the donors excluded any sequence lacking an unambiguous match to a single V gene segment. An earlier analysis of a few hundred of the donors called V segments functional above 56.7% productive rearrangements and segregating when the between-donor standard deviation exceeded 5%. A statistical classification framework was developed to diagnose cytomegalovirus status using the catalog of TCR beta chain sequences. In a later analysis, V and J genes were assigned by comparing TCR nucleotide sequences against IMGT/GENE-DB human TR gene sequences. In a later analysis, CDR3 sequences and most-parsimonious VDJ recombination scenarios were assigned using the TCRdist pipeline. In a later analysis, each TCR beta chain was defined by its CDR3 amino acid sequence together with its V-gene family, and reads lacking a unique V-gene family were excluded. To address suspected cross-contamination and a sequencing artifact, a later analysis removed under 600 highly shared, low-generation-probability nucleotide sequences. In a later analysis, a clonal expansion index was calculated for each public chain from normalized within-repertoire ranks of inferred template counts. In a later analysis, generation probabilities were computed using a VDJ recombination model fitted to out-of-frame rearrangements, and the results were checked against IGoR. A later analysis scored TCR-TCR, TCR-HLA and TCR-CMV co-occurrence with hypergeometric tests, applying a repertoire-size bias correction to TCR pairs. False discovery rates were estimated in a later analysis by permuting HLA or CMV assignments 20 times. A later analysis grouped co-occurring TCRs with DBSCAN, adding TCRdist sequence similarity when clustering within HLA-allele-positive subsets. Repertoires with fewer than 30,000 or more than 120,000 public chains, plus five repertoires with anomalous nucleotide sharing, were excluded from co-occurrence clustering. TCRdb re-hosts the immuneACCESS table, in-frame sequences only. Its copies lack some clones; in the studies checked, an unresolved V gene accounts for under half of them, and the cause for the rest is not known. The DNA was the basis for D and trimming; V, J and clone size are from that table. For this sample the table gives under 200,000 clones, of which around 80% were detected only once. Together, the top ten hold under 2.5% of the sample.

In total, fewer than 750 healthy bone marrow donors made up the cohort. At the time of sampling, every cohort member was nominally healthy, though immune exposures that went unrecorded were likely present. The donor tested CMV seronegative and was one of the 352 seronegative cohort members. A peripheral blood sample was provided by each donor, and peripheral blood mononuclear cells were used for TCR beta sequencing. Genomic DNA extraction from the blood cell samples was performed with the Qiagen DNeasy Blood Extraction Kit. Sequenced material: PBMCs. The chain is encoded by TRBV7-2 joined to TRBJ2-5; TRBD1 is a weak D gene call, 5 bases matching. The receptor was derived from a man in his forties or fifties in good health and CMV-seronegative. The nucleotide sequence is TGTGCCAGCAGCCTCCACAGGAGCCAGTACTTC. Translated, it reads CASSLHRSQYF.